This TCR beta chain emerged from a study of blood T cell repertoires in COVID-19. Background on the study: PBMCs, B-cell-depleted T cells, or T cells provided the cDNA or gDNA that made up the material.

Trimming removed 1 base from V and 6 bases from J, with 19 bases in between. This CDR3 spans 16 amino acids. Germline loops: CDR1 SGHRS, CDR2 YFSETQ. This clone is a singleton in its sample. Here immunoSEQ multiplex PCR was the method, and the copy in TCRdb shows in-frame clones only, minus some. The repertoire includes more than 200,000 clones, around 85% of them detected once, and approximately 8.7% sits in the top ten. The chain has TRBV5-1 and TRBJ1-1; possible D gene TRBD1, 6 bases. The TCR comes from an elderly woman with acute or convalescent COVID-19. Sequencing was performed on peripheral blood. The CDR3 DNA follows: TGCGCCAGCAGCTTGTTCGTTGGGGGCGCCAAGGCTGAAGCTTTCTTT. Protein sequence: CASSLFVGGAKAEAFF.